These 32 T cell receptor beta chains share one sample of origin, sequenced in a study of blood T cell repertoires in COVID-19. Profiled with immunoSEQ multiplex PCR; TCRdb holds only in-frame clones, not every one. The sample lists 220,000 or so clones, 85% to 90% occurring once. Source material: PBMCs or T cells enriched from blood (not recorded which). All receptors derive from a woman under 30 in a cohort exposed to, infected with or recovered from COVID-19 (not recorded which).

The rearrangement joins TRBV11-3 to TRBJ1-1, with D perhaps matching TRBD1 (6 bases). Trimming pared 5 bases from V and 3 bases from J, leaving 10 bases between. The CDR3 is 13 amino acids. CDR1 and CDR2 (germline): SGHNT, YENEEA. CDR3 bases: TGTGCCAGCAGCACCCGACAGGACACTGAAGCTTTCTTT. It yields the protein CASSTRQDTEAFF.

This chain joins TRBV6-5 and TRBJ1-1, with no clear D. Germline CDR1 reads MNHEY; CDR2 reads SVGAGI. The CDR3 is made up of 13 amino acids. Trimming took 2 bases from V and 7 from J, leaving 11 bases between them. The CDR3: CASSYNPGSEAFF. The CDR3 DNA follows: TGTGCCAGCAGTTACAATCCGGGGAGTGAAGCTTTCTTT.

The chain carries TRBV5-1 and TRBJ1-3; D call uncertain. CDR1 and CDR2 (germline): SGHRS, YFSETQ. Trimming took off 2 bases at V and 4 bases at J, with 13 bases between the two ends. The CDR3 has 15 amino acids. The CDR3 protein is CASSFGDVLGNTIYF. In DNA, the CDR3 is TGCGCCAGCAGCTTTGGAGATGTTCTCGGAAACACCATATATTTT.

The sample holds a few counts of this clone. Other DNA sequences in the same sample also yield this CDR3. The V gene is TRBV7-9, the J gene TRBJ2-3; D gene unclear. Looked up from germline, CDR1 is SEHNR and CDR2 is FQNEAQ (reference sequence). CDR3 length equals 12 residues. V dropped 4 bases and J dropped 3 bases, with 5 bases sitting between them. DNA for the CDR3: TGTGCCAGCAGCTCGCGGACAGATACGCAGTATTTT. The encoded protein is CASSSRTDTQYF.

The rearrangement uses TRBV12-3 or TRBV12-4 and TRBJ2-5; D is unresolved. The CDR3 totals 12 residues. Trimming took 6 bases from V and 4 from J, leaving 9 bases between them. The CDR3 nucleotides read TGTGCCAGCAGGGTCTGGCCAGAGACCCAGTACTTC. Translated: CASRVWPETQYF.

This chain links TRBV5-1 with TRBJ2-3; the match to TRBD2 covers 7 bases. J gave up 1 base and V 5 bases, and 13 bases lay outside the gene matches. CDR1 SGHRS and CDR2 YFSETQ come from the germline V gene. This CDR3 comprises 17 residues. The CDR3 DNA follows: TGCGCCAGCAGTCCCCTCTCACTGGCGGGGGGCACAGATACGCAGTATTTT. Translated: CASSPLSLAGGTDTQYF.

This sequence joins TRBV5-6 and TRBJ2-2; TRBD1 might be the D (7 bases). This CDR3 comprises 16 residues. Germline CDR1 SGHDT, CDR2 YYEEEE. Trimming stripped 4 bases from V and 0 bases from J, with 13 bases between. The DNA for the CDR3 is TGTGCCAGCAGCCAGGGGGACTCAGCGAACACCGGGGAGCTGTTTTTT. Residues: CASSQGDSANTGELFF.

The chain links TRBV15 to TRBJ2-5; 10 bases fit TRBD1. The ends lost 3 bases at V and 2 bases at J; junction bases unmatched: 3. The CDR3 has 15 amino acids. Germline V gene sequence: CDR1 LNHNV, CDR2 YYDKDF (reference sequence). CDR3 DNA sequence: TGTGCCACCAGCAGCCGGGACAGGGGTCAAGAGACCCAGTACTTC. Its translation: CATSSRDRGQETQYF.

This clone was picked up a small number of times. The gene calls are TRBV5-6 and TRBJ1-2; D is ambiguous. V lost 4 bases and J lost 0, with 22 bases in between. Germline assignment: CDR1 SGHDT and CDR2 YYEEEE. The CDR3 spans 18 residues. CDR3 nucleotides: TGTGCCAGCAGCCGAGCCTGGCAGGTCCTTCAAGCTAACTATGGCTACACCTTC. Its translation is CASSRAWQVLQANYGYTF.

As DNA, the CDR3 is TGCGCCAGCAACGACGGGACAGGGGGCGACTACGAGCAGTACTTC. Translated: CASNDGTGGDYEQYF. This chain links TRBV5-1 with TRBJ2-7; 12 bases are a match to TRBD1. CDR1 and CDR2 from the germline V gene are SGHRS and YFSETQ. The CDR3 consists of 15 residues. The V and J ends lost 6 bases and 3 bases, in that order; junction bases with no gene match: 7.

About this clone: This specimen includes other DNA sequences encoding the same CDR3. The CDR3 DNA reads TGTGCCAGCTCACCCGACAGGGAATATGAGCAGTACTTC. Translating gives CASSPDREYEQYF. The rearrangement joins TRBV18 to TRBJ2-7; 7 bases fit TRBD1. V dropped 3 bases and J dropped 7; count of bases not matched to a gene: 6. The germline V gene has CDR1 KGHSH and CDR2 LQKENI. The CDR3 spans 13 residues.

This rearrangement joins TRBV18 to TRBJ1-1; D unresolved. CDR3 length equals 12 residues. V lost 3 bases, J lost 5 bases, and 7 bases lay in between. Germline CDR1 is KGHSH and CDR2 is LQKENI. CDR3 nucleotide sequence: TGTGCCAGCTCACCCTGGGCGACTGAAGCTTTCTTT. Its translation: CASSPWATEAFF. The entire variable domain, with the rest obtained from reference TRBV18 and TRBJ1-1, is as follows: NAGVMQNPRHLVRRRGQEARLRCSPMKGHSHVYWYRQLPEEGLKFMVYLQKENIIDESGMPKERFSAEFPKEGPSILRIQQVVRGDSAAYFCASSPWATEAFFGQGTRLTVV.

The chain is built from TRBV19 and TRBJ1-2; D possibly corresponds to TRBD1 (5 bases). The CDR3 is 15 residues long. CDR1 is LNHDA, CDR2 SQIVND, per germline (reference sequence). Trimming pared 6 bases from V and 2 bases from J, leaving 16 bases between. CDR3 sequence (DNA): TGTGCCAGTAGAGGGGAATCGGACGGCAACTATGGCTACACCTTC. Its protein product is CASRGESDGNYGYTF.

The chain is built from TRBV18 and TRBJ1-1; 8 bases map to TRBD1. CDR3 length: 16 amino acids. The germline gives CDR1 KGHSH, CDR2 LQKENI. V lost 3 bases, J lost 0 bases, and 6 bases stayed unmatched. CDR3 in amino acids: CASSPDRGYMNTEAFF. CDR3 DNA: TGTGCCAGCTCACCTGACAGGGGTTACATGAACACTGAAGCTTTCTTT.

The chain links TRBV7-8 to TRBJ1-2; TRBD1 aligns across 9 bases. This CDR3 has 14 amino acids. Per the germline V gene, CDR1 is SGHVS and CDR2 is FQNEAQ. Losses at the gene ends were 3 bases for V and 8 bases for J; bases not matched to a gene: 7. CDR3 amino acids: CASSLGRQGDGYTF. The CDR3 DNA reads TGTGCCAGCAGCTTGGGCAGACAGGGGGACGGCTACACCTTC.

The J gene is TRBJ2-5, the V gene TRBV19, with D maybe TRBD2 (5 bases). This CDR3 is 15 amino acids long. V was cut by 6 bases and J by 5 bases, with 19 bases left in between. Germline V lookup: CDR1 LNHDA, CDR2 SQIVND (reference sequence). CDR3 sequence reads: CASRSTGNLLETQYF. The CDR3, as DNA: TGTGCCAGTAGAAGCACCGGGAACCTTCTGGAGACCCAGTACTTC. Filled out from reference TRBV19 and TRBJ2-5, the complete variable domain reads DGGITQSPKYLFRKEGQNVTLSCEQNLNHDAMYWYRQDPGQGLRLIYYSQIVNDFQKGDIAEGYSVSREKKESFPLTVTSAQKNPTAFYLCASRSTGNLLETQYFGPGTRLLVL.

The chain uses TRBV5-1 and TRBJ2-7; TRBD1 agrees at 7 bases. V shed 3 bases, J shed 4 bases, and the junction held 7 bases outside the gene matches. The CDR3 covers 14 residues. Germline-derived CDR1 and CDR2 are SGHRS and YFSETQ. This CDR3 reads CASSSTGSGYEQYF. The CDR3 nucleotides are TGCGCCAGCAGCTCGACAGGGAGTGGGTACGAGCAGTACTTC.

The CDR3 is CASSLSHSNTEAFF. DNA for the CDR3: TGTGCCAGCAGCCTCTCCCACTCGAACACTGAAGCTTTCTTT. The genes are TRBV7-2 and TRBJ1-1; D remains ambiguous. The CDR3 sequence is 14 residues long. Trimming pared 5 bases from V and 1 base from J, leaving 11 bases between. Germline V gene data show CDR1 as SGHTA and CDR2 as FQGNSA.

The chain links TRBV3-1 (or the pseudogene TRBV3-2) to TRBJ1-4; no firm D call. Between the trimmed V and J ends, which lost 1 base and 2 bases, there was a span of 20 bases. The CDR3 spans 19 residues. Germline V gives CDR1 LGHDT, CDR2 YNNKEL (reference sequence). CDR3 coding DNA: TGTGCCAGCAGCCAAGTAAGAGGGTACGGAACCCATACTAATGAAAAACTGTTTTTT. Encoded protein: CASSQVRGYGTHTNEKLFF.

The chain has TRBV5-4 and TRBJ2-3; 10 nucleotides line up with TRBD2. CDR3 size: 15 residues. Germline V gene sequence: CDR1 SGHNT, CDR2 YYREEE (reference sequence). V gave up 4 bases and J gave up 5 bases; unmatched junction bases: 7. The CDR3 reads CASSISSGRVDTQYF. CDR3 in DNA: TGTGCCAGCAGCATATCTAGCGGGAGAGTAGATACGCAGTATTTT.

The gene calls are TRBV5-1 and TRBJ1-2; TRBD1 agrees at 7 bases. Germline loops: CDR1 SGHRS, CDR2 YFSETQ. V shed 3 bases, J shed 3 bases, and the junction held 8 bases outside the gene matches. The CDR3 has 15 residues. The CDR3 protein is CASSYSTGADYGYTF. CDR3 nucleotide sequence: TGCGCCAGCAGCTATTCAACAGGGGCCGACTATGGCTACACCTTC.

The chain joins TRBV5-1 to TRBJ2-7; 9 bases are a match to TRBD1. The CDR3 has 14 residues. V shed 8 bases, J shed 5 bases, and the junction held 11 bases outside the gene matches. CDR1 SGHRS and CDR2 YFSETQ come from the germline V gene. Here the CDR3 reads CASTGTGFPHEQYF. CDR3 DNA: TGCGCCAGTACCGGGACAGGGTTTCCCCACGAGCAGTACTTC.

The chain combines TRBV12-3 or TRBV12-4 with TRBJ2-1; 7 bases fit TRBD2. J lost 9 bases, V lost 5 bases, and 7 bases had no gene match. The CDR3 has 13 amino acids. Here the CDR3 reads CASSRTSRGEQFF. Here the CDR3 DNA reads TGTGCCAGCAGTCGGACTAGTCGTGGTGAGCAGTTCTTC.

This clone was observed a handful of times. The chain recombines TRBV28 with TRBJ1-5; no reliable D call. V lost 5 bases and J lost 5, with 10 bases in between. Germline V lookup: CDR1 MDHEN, CDR2 SYDVKM. The CDR3 extends over 13 amino acids. CDR3 region: CASSPPVYQPQHF. CDR3 coding DNA: TGTGCCAGCAGTCCCCCGGTTTATCAGCCCCAGCATTTT.

CDR3 in amino acids: CASSIDLSQGRYGYTF. As DNA, the CDR3 is TGTGCCAGTAGTATAGATCTATCGCAGGGGCGCTATGGCTACACCTTC. The chain uses TRBV19 and TRBJ1-2; tentative D call: TRBD1 (6 bases). This CDR3 is built from 16 residues. Trimming cost V 0 bases and J 4 bases, with 15 bases left between them. Germline V gene data show CDR1 as LNHDA and CDR2 as SQIVND (reference sequence).

The rearrangement uses TRBV19 and TRBJ1-5, with 10 bases that match TRBD1. The CDR3 is 16 amino acids. With 7 bases clipped from V and 0 bases from J, the junction kept 6 bases outside the gene matches. Germline values: CDR1 LNHDA, CDR2 SQIVND (reference sequence). The CDR3 DNA reads as TGTGCCAGTATGCGGACAGGGGGGGATAGCAATCAGCCCCAGCATTTT. It translates to CASMRTGGDSNQPQHF.

This clone was picked up one time. This chain links TRBV6-5 with TRBJ2-3, with a possible D match to TRBD2 (5 bases). V lost 6 bases, J lost 5 bases, and 15 bases lay in between. The CDR3 extends over 14 amino acids. CDR1 and CDR2 from the germline V gene are MNHEY and SVGAGI. CDR3 nucleotides: TGTGCCAGCAGCGATAGAGGGAACAGAGATACGCAGTATTTT. It is translated as CASSDRGNRDTQYF.

This clone was picked up one time. The chain is built from TRBV15 and TRBJ2-3; D may be TRBD2 (5 bases). The length of the CDR3 is 14 residues. V lost 5 bases and J 1 base, leaving 10 bases between the germline ends. The V gene's germline CDR1 is LNHNV and CDR2 YYDKDF (reference sequence). CDR3 sequence reads: CATSGRVGTDTQYF. The CDR3 DNA is TGTGCCACCAGCGGGAGAGTGGGCACAGATACGCAGTATTTT.

J is TRBJ1-4 and V is TRBV10-3, with D tentatively TRBD1 (5 bases). The V gene lost 0 bases and the J gene lost 0 bases, with 8 bases spanning the gap. This CDR3 comprises 16 residues. Germline CDR1 and CDR2: ENHRY and SYGVKD. The CDR3 DNA is TGTGCCATCAGTGAGTCCGCGGGGGCAACTAATGAAAAACTGTTTTTT. This translates into CAISESAGATNEKLFF.

CDR3 coding DNA: TGTGCCAGCAGCCCCCGCGGGGGGGCCGAAGGGGAGCTGTTTTTT. The encoded protein is CASSPRGGAEGELFF. The gene calls are TRBV7-3 and TRBJ2-2, with 9 bases that match TRBD2. Germline V lookup: CDR1 SGHTA, CDR2 FQGTGA. Losses at the gene ends were 5 bases for V and 8 bases for J; bases not matched to a gene: 9. This CDR3 is 15 amino acids long. The whole variable domain, remainder taken from reference TRBV7-3 and TRBJ2-2, is GAGVSQTPSNKVTEKGKYVELRCDPISGHTALYWYRQSLGQGPEFLIYFQGTGAADDSGLPNDRFFAVRPEGSVSTLKIQRTERGDSAVYLCASSPRGGAEGELFFGEGSRLTVL.

The chain uses TRBV7-8 and TRBJ2-7; D might be TRBD2 (6 bases). The CDR3 spans 14 residues. Trimming shortened V by 2 bases and J by 3 bases, and 11 bases separated the two germline ends. Germline V gives CDR1 SGHVS, CDR2 FQNEAQ. As DNA, the CDR3 is TGTGCCAGCAGCTTACGGGGGAGGAGCTACGAGCAGTACTTC. Its protein is CASSLRGRSYEQYF.

This rearrangement joins TRBV15 to TRBJ2-1; 12 nucleotides line up with TRBD2. The CDR3 is made up of 16 amino acids. The germline gives CDR1 LNHNV, CDR2 YYDKDF (reference sequence). V gave up 2 bases and J gave up 3 bases; unmatched junction bases: 2. CDR3 nucleotides: TGTGCCACCAGCAGACTAGCGGGAGGGAGCTACAATGAGCAGTTCTTC. This encodes CATSRLAGGSYNEQFF.